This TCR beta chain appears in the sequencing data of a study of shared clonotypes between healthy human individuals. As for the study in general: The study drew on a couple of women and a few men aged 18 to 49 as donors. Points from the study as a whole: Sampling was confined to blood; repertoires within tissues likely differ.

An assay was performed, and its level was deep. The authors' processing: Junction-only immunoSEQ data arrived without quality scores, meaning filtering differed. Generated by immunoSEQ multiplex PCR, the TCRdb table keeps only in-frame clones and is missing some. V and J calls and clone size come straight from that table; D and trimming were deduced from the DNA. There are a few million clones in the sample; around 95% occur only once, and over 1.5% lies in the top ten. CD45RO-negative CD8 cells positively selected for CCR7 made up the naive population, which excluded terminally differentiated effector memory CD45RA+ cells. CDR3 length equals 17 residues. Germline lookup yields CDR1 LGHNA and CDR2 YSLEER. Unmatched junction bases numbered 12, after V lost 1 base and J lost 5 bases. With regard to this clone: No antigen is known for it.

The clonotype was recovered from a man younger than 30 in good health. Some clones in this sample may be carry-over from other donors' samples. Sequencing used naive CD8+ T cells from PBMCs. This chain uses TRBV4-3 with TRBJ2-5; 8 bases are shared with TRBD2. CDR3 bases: TGCGCCAGCAGCCAAGTTTTCACCGGGACTAGTCGGGAGACCCAGTACTTC. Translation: CASSQVFTGTSRETQYF.